This note documents a single TCR beta chain sequence. This record belongs to a study of identical twins. The CDR3 consists of 15 residues. From germline, CDR1 is SGHRS and CDR2 YFSETQ. Trimming left V 3 bases short and J 5 bases short, with 17 bases between. One entry per CDR3 protein results from TCRdb running MiXCR on the 5' RACE reads. Of some 250,000 distinct CDR3 sequences in the sample, about 13% were seen once. The sample was also linked to a second study, of yellow fever vaccine responses in identical twins.

The source material was memory (CD45RO+) T cells sorted from blood. J is TRBJ2-5 and V is TRBV5-1; perhaps TRBD2 as D (6 bases). This clonotype was sampled from a woman aged 18-29 years in good health. The CDR3: CASSYRESRMETQYF. The DNA for the CDR3 is TGCGCCAGCAGCTACCGGGAGTCAAGAATGGAGACCCAGTACTTC.